Presented here are 17 T cell receptor beta chains from one specimen sequenced in a study of OX40 agonist ivuxolimab in advanced cancers. Libraries were prepared by immunoSEQ multiplex PCR; TCRdb keeps only in-frame clonotypes and omits some of them. The table includes roughly 80,000 clones, more than 75% detected once. Specimen: CD4+ or CD8+ T cells sorted from blood, collected in a trial of the OX40 agonist ivuxolimab. The receptor set was obtained from an adult with an advanced solid tumor such as melanoma, head and neck, liver or kidney cancer.

This chain connects TRBV10-1 to TRBJ1-2, with 7 bases identical to TRBD1. Germline V lookup: CDR1 WNHNN, CDR2 SYGVQD (reference sequence). Trimming took 0 bases from V and 4 from J; bases not matched to a gene: 5. There are 15 residues in the CDR3. The CDR3 bases are TGCGCCAGCAGTGAGTCTTGGGACAGACCCTATGGCTACACCTTC. Translated, it gives CASSESWDRPYGYTF.

The J gene is TRBJ2-3, the V gene TRBV7-2; 8 bases match TRBD1. V shed 5 bases and J 2 bases; nucleotides not matched to a gene: 18. The CDR3 sequence is 19 residues long. Germline loops: CDR1 SGHTA, CDR2 FQGNSA. The CDR3 reads CASSLRELGTGYHTDTQYF. Written as DNA, the CDR3 is TGTGCCAGCAGCCTTAGAGAACTCGGGACAGGCTACCACACAGATACGCAGTATTTT.

This chain's CDR3 is CAWRLTGSRPDYEQYF. CDR3 sequence (DNA): TGTGCCTGGAGGTTGACAGGGTCTAGGCCCGACTACGAGCAGTACTTC. The genes are TRBV30 and TRBJ2-7; 7 bases map to TRBD1. From germline, CDR1 is GTSNPN and CDR2 SVGIG (reference sequence). Unmatched junction bases numbered 14, after V lost 3 bases and J lost 3 bases. CDR3 size: 16 residues.

J is TRBJ1-1 and V is TRBV6-4; possible D gene TRBD1, 6 bases. V lost 6 bases and J 1 base, leaving 12 bases between the germline ends. Germline V gene sequence: CDR1 MRHNA, CDR2 SNTAGT. The CDR3 is 14 residues long. In DNA, the CDR3 is TGTGCCAGCAGGGGAAGGACAGCGAACACTGAAGCTTTCTTT. This sequence encodes CASRGRTANTEAFF.

V gene TRBV10-3 combines with J gene TRBJ2-7, with 8 bases aligning to TRBD2. V lost 4 bases, J lost 3 bases, and 5 bases stayed unmatched. Germline V gene sequence: CDR1 ENHRY, CDR2 SYGVKD. CDR3 length: 14 residues. CDR3 in DNA: TGTGCCATCAGTGGCCCAGCGGGAGACTACGAGCAGTACTTC. This encodes CAISGPAGDYEQYF.

The chain recombines TRBV7-2 with TRBJ1-1; 10 positions match TRBD1. The ends lost 5 bases at V and 4 bases at J; junction bases unmatched: 4. The CDR3 spans 14 residues. Germline V CDR1 and CDR2: SGHTA, FQGNSA. This CDR3 is CASSTWDRGTEAFF. The CDR3 bases are TGTGCCAGCAGCACTTGGGACAGGGGCACTGAAGCTTTCTTT.

This chain links TRBV5-1 with TRBJ2-5; TRBD1 aligns across 8 bases. Germline V gene sequence: CDR1 SGHRS, CDR2 YFSETQ. The V and J ends lost 2 bases and 4 bases, in that order; junction bases with no gene match: 7. The CDR3 covers 15 residues. The CDR3 loop reads CASSFLQGALETQYF. CDR3 DNA: TGCGCCAGCAGCTTTTTGCAGGGGGCCTTAGAGACCCAGTACTTC.

Concerning this clone: Other DNA sequences from this sample encode an identical CDR3 as well. The J gene is TRBJ1-1, the V gene TRBV7-3, with no clear D. Germline-derived CDR1 and CDR2 are SGHTA and FQGTGA. The germline V and J ends were trimmed by 3 bases and 1 base, with 3 bases remaining between them. CDR3 length equals 12 residues. CDR3 coding DNA: TGTGCCAGCAGCTTCGGGAACACTGAAGCTTTCTTT. Its translation is CASSFGNTEAFF. Combining the CDR3 with reference TRBV7-3 and TRBJ1-1 gives the whole variable domain GAGVSQTPSNKVTEKGKYVELRCDPISGHTALYWYRQSLGQGPEFLIYFQGTGAADDSGLPNDRFFAVRPEGSVSTLKIQRTERGDSAVYLCASSFGNTEAFFGQGTRLTVV.

This clone has only one observation. This chain links TRBV5-6 with TRBJ2-1; the D gene is possibly TRBD2 (6 bases). Trimming left V 5 bases short and J 1 base short, with 13 bases between. The CDR3 runs to 15 residues. Per germline, CDR1 SGHDT and CDR2 YYEEEE. Here the CDR3 DNA reads TGTGCCAGCAGTCGAGGTGGGGGGTCCTACAATGAGCAGTTCTTC. Amino acids: CASSRGGGSYNEQFF.

The chain uses TRBV28 and TRBJ1-3; D uncertain. The CDR3 has 14 residues. Germline V gene sequence: CDR1 MDHEN, CDR2 SYDVKM. V was shortened by 2 bases and J by 0 bases, with 5 bases between the two germline ends. The CDR3: CASSLRHSGNTIYF. DNA for the CDR3: TGTGCCAGCAGTTTACGACACTCTGGAAACACCATATATTTT.

The rearrangement joins TRBV18 to TRBJ2-7; 10 bases line up with TRBD1. Trimming at V came to 6 bases and at J to 2 bases, leaving 7 bases not matched to a gene. CDR1 is KGHSH and CDR2 is LQKENI in the germline V gene. The CDR3 is 15 amino acids. CDR3 DNA sequence: TGTGCCAGCTCTCGCCCTGGGACAGGGGCCTACGAGCAGTACTTC. Residues: CASSRPGTGAYEQYF.

The rearrangement links TRBV5-1 to TRBJ2-5; 9 bases map to TRBD1. The junction had 9 bases not matched to a gene; V was cut back by 9 bases and J by 3 bases. The germline CDR1 and CDR2 sequences are SGHRS and YFSETQ. This CDR3 spans 14 amino acids. As DNA, the CDR3 is TGCGCCACAAGTAAAGGGACAGGGAAAGAGACCCAGTACTTC. Protein: CATSKGTGKETQYF.

V gene TRBV19 combines with J gene TRBJ1-5, with D unclear. The CDR3 runs 14 residues. Per the germline V gene, CDR1 is LNHDA and CDR2 is SQIVND (reference sequence). V was pared by 6 bases and J by 10 bases, with 19 bases between. The CDR3 protein is CASRSVGPWGPQHF. The CDR3 region has the DNA TGTGCCAGTAGAAGTGTTGGACCTTGGGGACCCCAGCATTTT.

V gene TRBV30 combines with J gene TRBJ1-2, with a tentative D call TRBD1 (5 bases). CDR3 size: 12 residues. The ends were cut back, 2 bases at V and 4 bases at J, with 8 bases in the middle. Germline assignment: CDR1 GTSNPN and CDR2 SVGIG (reference sequence). CDR3 bases: TGTGCCTGGAGTAACGGGGGCTATGGCTACACCTTC. It translates to CAWSNGGYGYTF.

A few counts support this clone. The chain links TRBV9 to TRBJ1-3; TRBD1 is a possible D gene (5 bases). Germline V gene lookup returns CDR1 SGDLS and CDR2 YYNGEE. This CDR3 has 13 residues. V was clipped by 3 bases and J by 8 bases, with 12 bases between them. CDR3 sequence: CASSGLGGYTIYF. The CDR3 nucleotides read TGTGCCAGCAGCGGTCTGGGGGGTTACACCATATATTTT.

The CDR3: CASSQVGGSSVYQSSYNEQFF. The DNA of the CDR3 is TGTGCCAGCAGCCAAGTAGGCGGTTCTAGTGTATACCAAAGCTCCTACAATGAGCAGTTCTTC. This chain connects TRBV4-2 to TRBJ2-1, with D unresolved. Trimming stripped 1 base from V and 0 bases from J, with 25 bases between. The CDR3 runs to 21 residues. Germline V gene sequence: CDR1 LGHNA, CDR2 YNFKEQ.

This clone was counted a few times. The rearrangement uses TRBV7-9 and TRBJ2-1; TRBD2 aligns across 8 bases. Germline V gene lookup returns CDR1 SEHNR and CDR2 FQNEAQ (reference sequence). The CDR3 runs to 14 residues. V lost 5 bases and J lost 0; bases outside the gene matches: 0. The CDR3 reads CASSSGSSYNEQFF. DNA for the CDR3: TGTGCCAGCAGCAGCGGGAGCTCCTACAATGAGCAGTTCTTC.